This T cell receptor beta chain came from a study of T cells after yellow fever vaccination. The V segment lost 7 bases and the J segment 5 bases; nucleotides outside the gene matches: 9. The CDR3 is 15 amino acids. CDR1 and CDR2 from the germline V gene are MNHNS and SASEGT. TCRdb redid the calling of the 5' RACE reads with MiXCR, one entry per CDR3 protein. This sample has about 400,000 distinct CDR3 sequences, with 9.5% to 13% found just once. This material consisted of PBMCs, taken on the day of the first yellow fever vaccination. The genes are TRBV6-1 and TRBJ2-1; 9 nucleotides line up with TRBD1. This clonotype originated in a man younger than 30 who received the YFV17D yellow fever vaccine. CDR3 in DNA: TGTGCCAGCAAGCTGAGGACAGGGGACGACAATGAGCAGTTCTTC. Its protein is CASKLRTGDDNEQFF.